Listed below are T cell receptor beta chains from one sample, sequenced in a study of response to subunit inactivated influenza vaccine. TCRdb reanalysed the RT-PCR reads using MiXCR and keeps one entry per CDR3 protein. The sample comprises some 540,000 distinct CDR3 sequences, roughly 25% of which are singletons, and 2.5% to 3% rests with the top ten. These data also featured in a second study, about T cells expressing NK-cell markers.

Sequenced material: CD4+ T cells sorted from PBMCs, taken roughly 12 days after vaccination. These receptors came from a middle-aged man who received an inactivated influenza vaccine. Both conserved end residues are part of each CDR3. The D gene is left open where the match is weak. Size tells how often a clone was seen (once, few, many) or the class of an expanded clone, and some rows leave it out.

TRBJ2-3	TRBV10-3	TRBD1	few	CAISAGTGRGTDTQYF
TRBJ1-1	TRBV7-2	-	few	CASSLAVLNTEAFF
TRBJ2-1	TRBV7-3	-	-	CASSLARSGNEQFF
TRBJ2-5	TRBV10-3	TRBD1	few	CAMGQEEETQYF
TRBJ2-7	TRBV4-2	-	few	CASSPQRGEQYF
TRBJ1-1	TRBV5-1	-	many	CASSGTRGAAEAFF
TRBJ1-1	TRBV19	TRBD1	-	CASRGWTGVYTEAFF
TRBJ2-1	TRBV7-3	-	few	CASRIAASSYNEQFF
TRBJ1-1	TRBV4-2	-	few	CASSQGNRVGVTEAFF
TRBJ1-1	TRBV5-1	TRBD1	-	CASSPLTGGSDTEAFF
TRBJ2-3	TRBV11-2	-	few	CASSPNRVPDTQYF
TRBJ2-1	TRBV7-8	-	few	CASSSRGPQFF
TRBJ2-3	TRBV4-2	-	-	CASSQAGWADTQYF
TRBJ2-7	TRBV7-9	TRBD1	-	CASTVGQGANQYF
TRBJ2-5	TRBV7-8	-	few	CASSLARQGLGETQYF
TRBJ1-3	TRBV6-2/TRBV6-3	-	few	CASRGTSGNTIYF
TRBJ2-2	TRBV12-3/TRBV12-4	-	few	CASKPGQNTGELFF
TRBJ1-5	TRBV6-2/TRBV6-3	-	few	CASNDAGSQPQHF
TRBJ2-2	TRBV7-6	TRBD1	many	CASSPDRVKSGELFF
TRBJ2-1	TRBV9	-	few	CASSVNSGVSYNEQFF
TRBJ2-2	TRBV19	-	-	CASSSDYTSNTGELFF
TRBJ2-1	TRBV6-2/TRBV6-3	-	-	CASSYGGAPYNEQFF
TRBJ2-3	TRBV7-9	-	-	CASSLGLSADTQYF
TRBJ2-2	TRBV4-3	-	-	CASSQEGRGYTGELFF